This is a list of T cell receptor beta chains from one sample in a study of monozygotic twins with inflammatory bowel disease. With the 5' RACE reads reprocessed, TCRdb shows one record per CDR3 protein and no DNA. The repertoire table contains over 350,000 distinct CDR3 sequences. The sample was blood. Receptors were obtained from a human donor with ulcerative colitis or Crohn's disease, or a healthy co-twin of an affected twin (not recorded which). Each CDR3 is given with its conserved first and last residue.

v_call	j_call	cdr3_aa
TRBV14	TRBJ2-7	CASSQVLGYEQYF
TRBV5-5	TRBJ1-1	CASSYDANTEAFF
TRBV4-2	TRBJ1-1	CASSQDITGDEAFF
TRBV6-5	TRBJ2-1	CASSSGQGKGNEQFF
TRBV4-1	TRBJ2-5	CASSQGTGAGVMWTQYF
TRBV5-4	TRBJ1-1	CASSMPGQENTEAFF
TRBV7-2	TRBJ1-6	CASSFRGGDSPLHF
TRBV10-3	TRBJ2-7	CAISTSGTSDEQYF
TRBV5-1	TRBJ1-4	CASSLENEKLFF
TRBV5-1	TRBJ2-3	CASSSGQTTDTQYF
TRBV6-2/TRBV6-3	TRBJ2-1	CASSGIAGGPDEQFF
TRBV23-1	TRBJ2-2	CASSPRTGVTGELFF
TRBV4-1	TRBJ2-5	CASSQADRGIQETQYF
TRBV5-1	TRBJ2-3	CASSLVLAGGRTDTQYF
TRBV6-5	TRBJ1-4	CASSYKNEKLFF
TRBV20-1	TRBJ2-2	CSAFGAGRNTGELFF
TRBV10-3	TRBJ2-7	CAISPNYEQYF
TRBV9	TRBJ2-5	CASSWSGGAQYF
TRBV2	TRBJ1-1	CASTYSTEAFF
TRBV10-3	TRBJ2-7	CAISLGSSSYEQYF
TRBV20-1	TRBJ1-6	CSARDSGRTIYNSPLHF
TRBV5-6	TRBJ2-7	CASSLIGETYEQYF
TRBV4-3	TRBJ2-2	CASSVQGVTGELFF
TRBV7-9	TRBJ2-1	CASNLPGPYNEQFF
TRBV20-1	TRBJ2-1	CSARYPGQGGDEQFF
TRBV2	TRBJ1-3	CASSVLGQGSGNTIYF
TRBV18	TRBJ2-1	CASSPPGRGEGEQFF
TRBV6-2/TRBV6-3	TRBJ2-7	CASTFRKLAYEQYF
TRBV3-1	TRBJ1-1	CASSQGTGTEAFF
TRBV4-1	TRBJ2-5	CASSFKSGGTQETQYF
TRBV28	TRBJ2-2	CASSQRAGEAGELFF
TRBV7-8	TRBJ1-3	CASSYATGRQGSGNTIYF
TRBV15	TRBJ1-4	CATSWGQEKLFF
TRBV9	TRBJ2-2	CASSANIGTANTGELFF
TRBV5-1	TRBJ2-2	CASSPRDRGLSGELFF
TRBV12-3/TRBV12-4	TRBJ1-1	CASRDTGVTEAFF
TRBV27	TRBJ1-1	CASSPQQGNTEAFF
TRBV5-1	TRBJ1-6	CASSLAFRDNSPLHF
TRBV4-2	TRBJ2-7	CASSQEPHGSSYEQYF
TRBV7-6	TRBJ1-2	CASSLRQGTYGYTF
TRBV28	TRBJ1-2	CASSPLTGSNYGYTF
TRBV27	TRBJ1-6	CASSLAGIGSPLHF
TRBV5-1	TRBJ2-5	CASSLDPETQYF
TRBV4-1	TRBJ1-1	CASSHRFQEENTEAFF
TRBV20-1	TRBJ2-5	CSAAGRGSETQYF
TRBV6-2/TRBV6-3	TRBJ2-3	CASRTPGLATDTQYF
TRBV19	TRBJ2-1	CASSPMGRSVNEQFF
TRBV6-5	TRBJ2-7	CASSYSSGSPYEQYF
TRBV18	TRBJ2-1	CASSPRQGVYEQFF
TRBV9	TRBJ1-1	CASSVSQGARFGNTEAFF
TRBV27	TRBJ1-5	CASSYGPGSNQPQHF
TRBV6-5	TRBJ2-7	CASSYSPPRAGEQYF